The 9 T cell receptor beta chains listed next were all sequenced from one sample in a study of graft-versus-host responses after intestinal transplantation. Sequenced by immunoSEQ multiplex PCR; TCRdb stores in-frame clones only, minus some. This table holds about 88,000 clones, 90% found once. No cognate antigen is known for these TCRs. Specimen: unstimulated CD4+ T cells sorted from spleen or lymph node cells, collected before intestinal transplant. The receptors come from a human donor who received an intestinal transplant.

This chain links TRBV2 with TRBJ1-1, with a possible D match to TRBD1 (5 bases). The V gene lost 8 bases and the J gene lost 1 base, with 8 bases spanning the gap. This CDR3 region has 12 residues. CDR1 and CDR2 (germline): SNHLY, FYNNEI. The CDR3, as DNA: TGTGCCAGCCGGGGGGGGAACACTGAAGCTTTCTTT. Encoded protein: CASRGGNTEAFF.

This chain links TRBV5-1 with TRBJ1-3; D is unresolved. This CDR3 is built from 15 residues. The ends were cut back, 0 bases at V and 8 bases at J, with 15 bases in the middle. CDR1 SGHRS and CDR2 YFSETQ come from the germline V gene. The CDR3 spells CASSLGHLLGDTIYF. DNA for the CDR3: TGCGCCAGCAGCTTGGGGCACCTACTAGGAGACACCATATATTTT.

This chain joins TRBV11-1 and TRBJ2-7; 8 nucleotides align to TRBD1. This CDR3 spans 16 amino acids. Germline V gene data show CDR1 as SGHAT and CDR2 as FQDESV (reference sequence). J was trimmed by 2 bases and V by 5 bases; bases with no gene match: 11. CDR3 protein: CASSPDRVVRAYEQYF. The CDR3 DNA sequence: TGTGCCAGCAGCCCGGACAGGGTTGTTAGGGCCTACGAGCAGTACTTC.

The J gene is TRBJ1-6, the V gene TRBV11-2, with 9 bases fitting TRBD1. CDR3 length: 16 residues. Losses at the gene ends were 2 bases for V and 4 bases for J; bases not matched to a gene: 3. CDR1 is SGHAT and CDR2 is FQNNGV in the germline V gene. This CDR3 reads CASSLQTGGYNSPLHF. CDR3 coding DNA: TGTGCCAGCAGCTTACAGACAGGGGGTTATAATTCACCCCTCCACTTT.

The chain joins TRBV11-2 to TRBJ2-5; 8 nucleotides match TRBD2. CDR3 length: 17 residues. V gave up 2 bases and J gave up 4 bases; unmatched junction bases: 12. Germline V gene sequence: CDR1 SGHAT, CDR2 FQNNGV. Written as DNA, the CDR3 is TGTGCCAGCAGCTTATACCGGGGGGGCAGTTTGAGAGAGACCCAGTACTTC. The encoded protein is CASSLYRGGSLRETQYF. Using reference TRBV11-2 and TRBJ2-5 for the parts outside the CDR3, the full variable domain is EAGVAQSPRYKIIEKRQSVAFWCNPISGHATLYWYQQILGQGPKLLIQFQNNGVVDDSQLPKDRFSAERLKGVDSTLKIQPAKLEDSAVYLCASSLYRGGSLRETQYFGPGTRLLVL.

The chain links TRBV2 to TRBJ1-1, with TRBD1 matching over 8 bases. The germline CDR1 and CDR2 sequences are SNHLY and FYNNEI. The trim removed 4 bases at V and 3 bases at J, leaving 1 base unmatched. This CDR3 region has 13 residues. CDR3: CASSVGQDTEAFF. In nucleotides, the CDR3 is TGTGCCAGCAGTGTGGGACAGGACACTGAAGCTTTCTTT.

For the CDR3, the DNA is TGCGCCAGCTACTCGGGCGGGACAGGTATTGAAAAACTGTTTTTT. This translates into CASYSGGTGIEKLFF. This sequence joins TRBV5-1 and TRBJ1-4; 8 positions match TRBD1. Trimming cost V 7 bases and J 7 bases; bases outside gene matches: 12. CDR1 and CDR2 from the germline V gene are SGHRS and YFSETQ. CDR3 length: 15 amino acids. Drawing the rest from reference TRBV5-1 and TRBJ1-4, the complete variable domain is KAGVTQTPRYLIKTRGQQVTLSCSPISGHRSVSWYQQTPGQGLQFLFEYFSETQRNKGNFPGRFSGRQFSNSRSEMNVSTLELGDSALYLCASYSGGTGIEKLFFGSGTQLSVL.

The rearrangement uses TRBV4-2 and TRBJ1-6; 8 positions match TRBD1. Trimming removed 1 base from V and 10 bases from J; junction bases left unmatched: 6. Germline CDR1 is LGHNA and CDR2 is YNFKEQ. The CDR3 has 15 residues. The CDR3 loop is CASSQVIRGQSPLHF. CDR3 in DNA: TGTGCCAGCAGCCAAGTTATCAGGGGGCAATCACCCCTCCACTTT.

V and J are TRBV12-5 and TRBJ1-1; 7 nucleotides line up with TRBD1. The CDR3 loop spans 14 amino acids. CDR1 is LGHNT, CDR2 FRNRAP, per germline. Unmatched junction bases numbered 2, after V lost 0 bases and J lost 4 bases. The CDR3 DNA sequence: TGTGCTAGTGGTTTGGTACCAGGGGGCACTGAAGCTTTCTTT. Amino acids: CASGLVPGGTEAFF.